The following is a TCR beta chain sequence with its context. These data belong to a study of T cell changes during pregnancy in multiple sclerosis. V was shortened by 10 bases and J by 0 bases, with 18 bases between the two germline ends. Per germline, CDR1 LNHDA and CDR2 SQIVND (reference sequence). CDR3 length: 15 amino acids. Some clones are missing from TCRdb's copy, which holds only in-frame ones; the method was immunoSEQ multiplex PCR. The sample lists about 69,000 clones, roughly nine tenths occurring once. This sample comprised CD4+ T cells from peripheral blood mononuclear cells, obtained in the third trimester of pregnancy. The chain uses TRBV19 and TRBJ1-1, with D unresolved. This sequence was found in a female donor in good health, enrolled as a control in a pregnancy study. Here the CDR3 DNA reads TGTGCCAAAAACTGGTCATCAACTGTGAACACTGAAGCTTTCTTT. Translated, it gives CAKNWSSTVNTEAFF.